The entry that follows covers one TCR beta chain sequence. Germline CDR1 is MNHEY and CDR2 is SVGAGI. V was cut by 2 bases and J by 0 bases, with 4 bases left in between. The CDR3 contains 13 residues. These data originate in a study of blood T cell repertoires in COVID-19. On the study more broadly: Samples taken during acute and convalescent COVID-19 were collected in the United States, Italy and Spain. PBMCs, B-cell-depleted T cells, or T cells provided the cDNA or gDNA that made up the material.

In the original workflow: Amplification of reference gene primers was used by the study to estimate nucleated cell counts. Clones were read by immunoSEQ multiplex PCR, and TCRdb kept only the in-frame ones, dropping some. The V and J calls and clone size come from that table; D and trimming were worked out from the DNA. This table holds about 140,000 clones, roughly 80% found once. This receptor was taken from an older woman with acute or convalescent COVID-19. The chain carries TRBV6-5 and TRBJ1-1; D is unresolved. Sequencing was performed on peripheral blood. The CDR3 spells CASSYSMNTEAFF. The CDR3 nucleotides are TGTGCCAGCAGTTACAGCATGAACACTGAAGCTTTCTTT.